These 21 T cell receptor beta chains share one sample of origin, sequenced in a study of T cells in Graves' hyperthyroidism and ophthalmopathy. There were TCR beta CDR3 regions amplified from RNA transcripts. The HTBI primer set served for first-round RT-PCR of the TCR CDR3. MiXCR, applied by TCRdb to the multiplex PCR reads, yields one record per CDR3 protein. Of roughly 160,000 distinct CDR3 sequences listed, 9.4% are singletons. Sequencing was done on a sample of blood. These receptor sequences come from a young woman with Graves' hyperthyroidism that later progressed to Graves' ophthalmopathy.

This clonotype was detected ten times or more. The CDR3 loop is CASSLVGDRGYGYTF. The CDR3 DNA is TGTGCCAGCAGCTTAGTGGGTGACAGGGGCTATGGCTACACCTTC. The J gene is TRBJ1-2, the V gene TRBV7-8; TRBD1 aligns across 8 bases. The CDR3 contains 15 residues. Germline CDR1 reads SGHVS; CDR2 reads FQNEAQ. V lost 1 base and J lost 4; bases outside the gene matches: 5.

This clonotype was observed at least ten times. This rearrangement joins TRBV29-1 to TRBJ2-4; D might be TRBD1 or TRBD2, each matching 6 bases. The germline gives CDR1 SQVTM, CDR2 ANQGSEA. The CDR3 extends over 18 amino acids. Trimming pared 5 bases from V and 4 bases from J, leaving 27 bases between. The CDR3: CSVIHPGPTVGGKNIQYF. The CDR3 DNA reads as TGCAGCGTTATACATCCTGGTCCCACTGTAGGGGGGAAAAACATTCAGTACTTC.

The CDR3 DNA reads TGTGCCAGCAGTTTATCCCCTAGCGGGGGCGTTTCCGCCAAAAACATTCAGTACTTC. Amino acid sequence: CASSLSPSGGVSAKNIQYF. This chain connects TRBV12-3 or TRBV12-4 to TRBJ2-4; 10 nucleotides align to TRBD2. J was trimmed by 1 base and V by 2 bases; bases with no gene match: 11. This CDR3 spans 19 amino acids.

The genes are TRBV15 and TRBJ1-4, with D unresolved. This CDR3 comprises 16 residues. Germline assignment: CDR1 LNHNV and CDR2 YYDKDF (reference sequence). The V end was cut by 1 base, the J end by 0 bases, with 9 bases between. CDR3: CATSRAAGATNEKLFF. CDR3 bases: TGTGCCACCAGCAGAGCCGCCGGGGCAACTAATGAAAAACTGTTTTTT. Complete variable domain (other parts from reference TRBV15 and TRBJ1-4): DAMVIQNPRYQVTQFGKPVTLSCSQTLNHNVMYWYQQKSSQAPKLLFHYYDKDFNNEADTPDNFQSRRPNTSFCFLDIRSPGLGDTAMYLCATSRAAGATNEKLFFGSGTQLSVL.

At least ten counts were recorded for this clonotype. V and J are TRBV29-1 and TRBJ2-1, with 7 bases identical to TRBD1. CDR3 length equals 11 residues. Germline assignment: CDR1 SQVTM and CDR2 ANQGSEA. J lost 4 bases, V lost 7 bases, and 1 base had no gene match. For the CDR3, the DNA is TGCAGCGGGGACAGTTACAATGAGCAGTTCTTC. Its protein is CSGDSYNEQFF.

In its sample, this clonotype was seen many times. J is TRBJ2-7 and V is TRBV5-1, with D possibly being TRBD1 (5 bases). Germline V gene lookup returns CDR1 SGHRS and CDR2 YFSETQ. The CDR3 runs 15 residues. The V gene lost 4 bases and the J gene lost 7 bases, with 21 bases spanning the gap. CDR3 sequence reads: CASSSKDSTWGEQYF. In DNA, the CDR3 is TGCGCCAGCAGCAGTAAAGACAGCACCTGGGGAGAGCAGTACTTC.

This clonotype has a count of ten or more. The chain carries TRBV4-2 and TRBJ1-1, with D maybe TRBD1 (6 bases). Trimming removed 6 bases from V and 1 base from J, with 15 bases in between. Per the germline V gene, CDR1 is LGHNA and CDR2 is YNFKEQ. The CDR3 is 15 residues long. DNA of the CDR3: TGTGCCAGCAGTTACCGACAGGCCCGGAACACTGAAGCTTTCTTT. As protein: CASSYRQARNTEAFF.

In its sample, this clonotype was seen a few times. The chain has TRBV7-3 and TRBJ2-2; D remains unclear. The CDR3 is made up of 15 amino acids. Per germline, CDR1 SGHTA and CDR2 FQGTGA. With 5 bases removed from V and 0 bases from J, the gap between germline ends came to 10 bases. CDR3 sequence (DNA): TGTGCCAGCAGCCCCCTTTATCCGAACACCGGGGAGCTGTTTTTT. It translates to CASSPLYPNTGELFF.

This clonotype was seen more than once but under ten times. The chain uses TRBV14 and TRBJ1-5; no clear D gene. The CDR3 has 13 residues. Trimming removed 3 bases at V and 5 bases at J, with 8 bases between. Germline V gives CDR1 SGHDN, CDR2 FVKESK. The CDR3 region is CASSQAKYQPQHF. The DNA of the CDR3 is TGTGCCAGCAGCCAGGCTAAATATCAGCCCCAGCATTTT.

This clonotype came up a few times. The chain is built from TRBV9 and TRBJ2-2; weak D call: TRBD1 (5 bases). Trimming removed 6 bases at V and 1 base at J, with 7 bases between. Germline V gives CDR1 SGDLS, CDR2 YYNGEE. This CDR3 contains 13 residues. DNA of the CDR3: TGTGCCAGCACAGGGCGGAACACCGGGGAGCTGTTTTTT. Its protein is CASTGRNTGELFF.

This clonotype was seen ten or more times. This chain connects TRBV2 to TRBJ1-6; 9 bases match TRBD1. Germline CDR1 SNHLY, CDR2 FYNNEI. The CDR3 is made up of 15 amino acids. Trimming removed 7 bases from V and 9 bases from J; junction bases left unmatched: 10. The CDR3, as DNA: TGTGCCAGCACCCCAGGACAGGGGAGAGCTTCACCCCTCCACTTT. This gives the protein CASTPGQGRASPLHF.

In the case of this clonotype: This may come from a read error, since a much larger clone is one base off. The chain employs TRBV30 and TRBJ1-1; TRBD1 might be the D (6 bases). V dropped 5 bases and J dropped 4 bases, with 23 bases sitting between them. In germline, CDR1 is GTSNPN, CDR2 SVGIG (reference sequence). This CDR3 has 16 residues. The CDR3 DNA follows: TGTGCCTGGGCCACACCTGGTCGGGGGGGCGGCACTGAAGCTTTCTTT. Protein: CAWATPGRGGGTEAFF.

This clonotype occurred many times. CDR3 loop: CASSTLAGDYNEQFF. CDR3 bases: TGTGCCAGTAGTACGCTAGCGGGAGACTACAATGAGCAGTTCTTC. The J gene is TRBJ2-1, the V gene TRBV19, with 10 positions matching TRBD2. CDR1 LNHDA and CDR2 SQIVND come from the germline V gene (reference sequence). The CDR3 is made up of 15 amino acids. V gave up 4 bases and J gave up 3 bases; unmatched junction bases: 3.

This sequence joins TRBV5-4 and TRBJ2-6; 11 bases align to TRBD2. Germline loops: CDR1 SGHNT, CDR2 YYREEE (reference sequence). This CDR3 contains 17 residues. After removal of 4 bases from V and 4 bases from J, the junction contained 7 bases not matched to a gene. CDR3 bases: TGTGCCAGCAGCGTGACTAGCGGGAAGCCCGGGGCCAACGTCCTGACTTTC. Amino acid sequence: CASSVTSGKPGANVLTF.

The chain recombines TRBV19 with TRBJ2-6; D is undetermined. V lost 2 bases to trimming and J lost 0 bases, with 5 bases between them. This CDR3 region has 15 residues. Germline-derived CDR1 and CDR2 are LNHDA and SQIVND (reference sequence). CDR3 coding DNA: TGTGCCAGTAGTATAAGCCGCTCTGGGGCCAACGTCCTGACTTTC. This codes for CASSISRSGANVLTF.

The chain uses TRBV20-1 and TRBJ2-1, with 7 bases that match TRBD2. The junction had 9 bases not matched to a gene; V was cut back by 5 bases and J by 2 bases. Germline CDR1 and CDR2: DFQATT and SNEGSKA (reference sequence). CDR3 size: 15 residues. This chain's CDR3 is CSARSGTTPYNEQFF. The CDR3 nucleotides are TGCAGTGCTCGATCCGGGACTACACCCTACAATGAGCAGTTCTTC.

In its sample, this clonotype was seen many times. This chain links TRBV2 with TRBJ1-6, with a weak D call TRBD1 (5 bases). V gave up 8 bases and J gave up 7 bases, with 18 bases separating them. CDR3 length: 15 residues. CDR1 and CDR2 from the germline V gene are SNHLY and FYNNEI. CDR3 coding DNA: TGTGCCAGCTTAGGGGACGGGGGAGGAAATTCACCCCTCCACTTT. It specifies CASLGDGGGNSPLHF.

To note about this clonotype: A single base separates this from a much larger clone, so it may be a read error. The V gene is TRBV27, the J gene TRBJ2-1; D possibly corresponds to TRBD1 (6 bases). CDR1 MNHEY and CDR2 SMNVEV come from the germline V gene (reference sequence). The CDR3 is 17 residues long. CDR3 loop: CASSLLQGSSSCNEQFF. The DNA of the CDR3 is TGTGCCAGCAGTTTATTACAGGGCTCGAGCTCCTGCAATGAGCAGTTCTTC.

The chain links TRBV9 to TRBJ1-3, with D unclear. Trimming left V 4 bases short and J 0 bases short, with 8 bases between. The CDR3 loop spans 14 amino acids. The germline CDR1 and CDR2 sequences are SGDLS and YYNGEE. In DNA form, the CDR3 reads TGTGCCAGCAGCATTACAGACTCTGGAAACACCATATATTTT. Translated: CASSITDSGNTIYF.

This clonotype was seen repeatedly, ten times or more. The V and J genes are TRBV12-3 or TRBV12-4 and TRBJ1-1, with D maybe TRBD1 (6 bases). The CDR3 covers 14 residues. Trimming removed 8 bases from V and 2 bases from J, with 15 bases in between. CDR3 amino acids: CASGVGGLNTEAFF. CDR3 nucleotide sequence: TGTGCCAGCGGCGTAGGGGGACTCAACACTGAAGCTTTCTTT.

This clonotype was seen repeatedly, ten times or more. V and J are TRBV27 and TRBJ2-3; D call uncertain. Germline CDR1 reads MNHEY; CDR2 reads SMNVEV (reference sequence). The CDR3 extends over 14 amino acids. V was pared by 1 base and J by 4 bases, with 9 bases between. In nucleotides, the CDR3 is TGTGCCAGCAGTTTATTTGGAACCCCAGATACGCAGTATTTT. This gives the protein CASSLFGTPDTQYF.